These 11 T cell receptor beta chains came from one sample sequenced in a study of OX40 agonist ivuxolimab in advanced cancers. Sequencing used immunoSEQ multiplex PCR; TCRdb keeps in-frame clones, though not all of them. The sample includes around 100,000 clones, about nine tenths seen only once; the top ten take 0.16%. This sample comprised CD4+ or CD8+ T cells sorted from blood, obtained in a trial of the OX40 agonist ivuxolimab. Source of these receptors: an adult with an advanced solid tumor such as melanoma, head and neck, liver or kidney cancer.

V usage is TRBV5-1 and J usage is TRBJ2-1, with 9 bases fitting TRBD2. With 2 bases clipped from V and 8 bases from J, the junction kept 8 bases outside the gene matches. The germline V gene encodes CDR1 SGHRS and CDR2 YFSETQ. CDR3 length: 15 amino acids. CDR3 protein: CASSFDSGSGDEQFF. The CDR3 DNA follows: TGCGCCAGCAGCTTCGATAGCGGGAGCGGAGATGAGCAGTTCTTC.

This sequence joins TRBV21-1 and TRBJ2-7; TRBD2, the D gene given by the table, was not confirmed from the DNA. TRBV21-1 is tagged as a pseudogene. The CDR3 is made up of 18 amino acids. The CDR3 spells CASSKVRVWTSGTYEQYF. The CDR3 bases are TGTGCCAGCAGCAAAGTTCGGGTTTGGACTAGCGGTACCTACGAGCAGTACTTC.

This clone was observed a single time. The V call is TRBV9, the J call TRBJ2-1; D is ambiguous. V lost 0 bases, J lost 9 bases, and 10 bases lay in between. Looked up from germline, CDR1 is SGDLS and CDR2 is YYNGEE. The length of the CDR3 is 13 residues. The CDR3: CASSVVPQREQFF. The DNA of the CDR3 is TGTGCCAGCAGCGTAGTCCCCCAGCGTGAGCAGTTCTTC.

The V and J genes are TRBV28 and TRBJ2-1, with 8 bases identical to TRBD2. CDR1 is MDHEN, CDR2 SYDVKM, per germline. CDR3 length equals 14 residues. J lost 5 bases, V lost 5 bases, and 5 bases had no gene match. The CDR3 coding sequence is TGTGCCAGCAGTCCCGCGGGACTAGACAATGAGCAGTTCTTC. Translating gives CASSPAGLDNEQFF.

V is TRBV5-1 and J is TRBJ2-7; 7 bases fit TRBD2. The CDR3 is 13 amino acids. Germline trimming cut 4 bases from V and 3 bases from J; bases unmatched to any gene: 4. The germline V gene encodes CDR1 SGHRS and CDR2 YFSETQ. CDR3 coding DNA: TGCGCCAGCAGCCCCAGCGGGAACTACGAGCAGTACTTC. Translation gives CASSPSGNYEQYF.

The gene calls are TRBV5-1 and TRBJ1-1; TRBD1 matches 7 bases. Trimming at V came to 1 base and at J to 3 bases, leaving 0 bases not matched to a gene. This CDR3 region has 13 residues. Per the germline V gene, CDR1 is SGHRS and CDR2 is YFSETQ. CDR3 residues: CASSLTGDTEAFF. The CDR3 DNA follows: TGCGCCAGCAGCTTGACAGGGGACACTGAAGCTTTCTTT.

The CDR3 sequence is CAWSGDTATEAFF. The CDR3 DNA follows: TGTGCCTGGAGTGGAGATACTGCCACTGAAGCTTTCTTT. V usage is TRBV30 and J usage is TRBJ1-1; D remains unclear. V shed 1 base and J shed 4 bases, with 10 bases lying between them. The V gene's germline CDR1 is GTSNPN and CDR2 SVGIG (reference sequence). CDR3 length: 13 amino acids.

This chain connects TRBV2 to TRBJ2-2; D uncertain. This CDR3 comprises 13 residues. V lost 4 bases and J 6 bases, leaving 9 bases between the germline ends. The germline V gene encodes CDR1 SNHLY and CDR2 FYNNEI. This CDR3 reads CASSARSPGELFF. CDR3 nucleotide sequence: TGTGCCAGCAGTGCCCGTAGCCCCGGGGAGCTGTTTTTT.

V is TRBV7-3 and J is TRBJ2-7; 9 bases line up with TRBD1. This CDR3 region has 15 residues. Trimming took 5 bases from V and 3 from J; bases not matched to a gene: 8. The germline V gene has CDR1 SGHTA and CDR2 FQGTGA. The CDR3 DNA follows: TGTGCCAGCAGCATACAGGGGGCTCCCGTCTACGAGCAGTACTTC. As protein: CASSIQGAPVYEQYF.

The rearrangement links TRBV14 to TRBJ2-1; D gene unclear. Germline values: CDR1 SGHDN, CDR2 FVKESK. The CDR3 has 14 residues. V gave up 2 bases and J gave up 3 bases, with 8 bases separating them. CDR3 DNA: TGTGCCAGCAGCCAATTCCCAGGCTACAATGAGCAGTTCTTC. Its translation is CASSQFPGYNEQFF.

V usage is TRBV11-2 and J usage is TRBJ2-3; 11 bases fit TRBD2. Per germline, CDR1 SGHAT and CDR2 FQNNGV. This CDR3 comprises 15 residues. V lost 5 bases, J lost 6 bases, and 7 bases stayed unmatched. CDR3 sequence: CASSKLAGAYDTQYF. CDR3 nucleotide sequence: TGTGCCAGCAGCAAACTAGCGGGGGCCTACGATACGCAGTATTTT.